This TCR beta chain comes out of a study of T cell repertoires in cytomegalovirus infection. This clonotype was seen only a few times. Its antigen is unidentified. Each CDR3 protein gets one entry after TCRdb re-called the reads with MiXCR. The sample records about 110,000 distinct CDR3 sequences, about 30% being singletons. Trimming removed 1 base from V and 5 bases from J, with 16 bases in between. There are 15 residues in the CDR3. Germline CDR1 is SGHDT and CDR2 is YYEEEE. Study-level findings and limits: In two of eight donors, the top clonotype was HLA-C-restricted CMV-specific.

This receptor was taken from a human donor in good health (CMV status not recorded). Some clones in this sample may be carry-over from other donors' samples. V and J are TRBV5-6 and TRBJ2-7, with D perhaps matching TRBD1 (5 bases). The source material was CD8+ T cells from cultured PBMCs, sampled from culture after CMV antigen stimulation. CDR3 amino acids: CASSLFEGPRDEQYF. CDR3 coding DNA: TGTGCCAGCAGCTTGTTTGAAGGACCCAGGGACGAGCAGTACTTC.